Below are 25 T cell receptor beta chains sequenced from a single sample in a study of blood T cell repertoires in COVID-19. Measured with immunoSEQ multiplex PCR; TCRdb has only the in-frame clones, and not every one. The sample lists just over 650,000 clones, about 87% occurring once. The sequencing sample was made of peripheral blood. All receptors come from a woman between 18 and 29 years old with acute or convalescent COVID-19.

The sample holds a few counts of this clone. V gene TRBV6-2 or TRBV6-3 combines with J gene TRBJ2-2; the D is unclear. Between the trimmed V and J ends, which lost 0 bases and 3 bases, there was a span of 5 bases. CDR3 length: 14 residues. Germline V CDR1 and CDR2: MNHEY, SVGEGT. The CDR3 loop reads CASSYSPDTGELFF. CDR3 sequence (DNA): TGTGCCAGCAGTTACTCCCCGGACACCGGGGAGCTGTTTTTT.

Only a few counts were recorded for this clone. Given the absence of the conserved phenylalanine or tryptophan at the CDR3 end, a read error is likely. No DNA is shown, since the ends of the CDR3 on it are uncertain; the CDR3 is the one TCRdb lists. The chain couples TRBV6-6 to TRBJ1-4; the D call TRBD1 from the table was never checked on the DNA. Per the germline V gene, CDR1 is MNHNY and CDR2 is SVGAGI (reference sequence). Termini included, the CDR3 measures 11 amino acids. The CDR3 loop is CASSYGSRQGS.

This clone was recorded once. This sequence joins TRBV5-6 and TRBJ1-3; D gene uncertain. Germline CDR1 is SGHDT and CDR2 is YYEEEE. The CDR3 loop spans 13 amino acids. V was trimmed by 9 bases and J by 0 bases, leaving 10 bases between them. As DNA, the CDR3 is TGTGCCACCACCCAGGCCTCTGGAAACACCATATATTTT. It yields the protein CATTQASGNTIYF.

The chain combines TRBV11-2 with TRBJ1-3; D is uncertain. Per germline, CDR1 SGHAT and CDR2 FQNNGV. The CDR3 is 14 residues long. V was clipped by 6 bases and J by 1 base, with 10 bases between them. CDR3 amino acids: CASRELRSGNTIYF. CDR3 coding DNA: TGTGCCAGCAGGGAGTTAAGGTCTGGAAACACCATATATTTT.

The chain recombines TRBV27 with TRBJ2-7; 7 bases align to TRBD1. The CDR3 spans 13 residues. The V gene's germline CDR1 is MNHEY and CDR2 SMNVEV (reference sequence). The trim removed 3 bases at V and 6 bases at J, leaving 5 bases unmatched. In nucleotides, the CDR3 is TGTGCCAGCAGTTTGGGCAGGGGGTCCGAGCAGTACTTC. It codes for CASSLGRGSEQYF.

The CDR3 here is CASSYYGPQGEDTIYF. The DNA of the CDR3 is TGTGCCAGCAGCTATTACGGCCCACAGGGTGAGGACACCATATATTTT. The chain employs TRBV7-6 and TRBJ1-3, with TRBD1 as a possible D gene (6 bases). The CDR3 consists of 16 residues. V was pared by 4 bases and J by 8 bases, with 21 bases between. Germline assignment: CDR1 SGHVS and CDR2 FNYEAQ.

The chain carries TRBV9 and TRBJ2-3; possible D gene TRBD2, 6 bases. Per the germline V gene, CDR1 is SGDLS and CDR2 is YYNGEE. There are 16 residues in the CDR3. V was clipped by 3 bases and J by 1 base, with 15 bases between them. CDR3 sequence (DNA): TGTGCCAGCAGCGCCAGACCGGGACTTCGCACAGATACGCAGTATTTT. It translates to CASSARPGLRTDTQYF.

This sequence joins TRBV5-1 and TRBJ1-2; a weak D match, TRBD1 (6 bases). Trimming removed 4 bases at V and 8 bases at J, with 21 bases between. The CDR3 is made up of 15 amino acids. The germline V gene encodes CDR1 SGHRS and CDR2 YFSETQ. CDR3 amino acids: CASSPRGGGDKGYTF. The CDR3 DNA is TGCGCCAGCAGCCCCCGAGGCGGTGGGGACAAGGGCTACACCTTC.

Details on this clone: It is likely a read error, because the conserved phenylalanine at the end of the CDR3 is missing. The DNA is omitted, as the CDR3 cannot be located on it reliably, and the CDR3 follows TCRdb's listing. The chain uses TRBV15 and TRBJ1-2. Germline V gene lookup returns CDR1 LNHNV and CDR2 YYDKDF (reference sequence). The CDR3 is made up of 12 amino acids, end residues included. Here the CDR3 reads CATSRDQDFLST.

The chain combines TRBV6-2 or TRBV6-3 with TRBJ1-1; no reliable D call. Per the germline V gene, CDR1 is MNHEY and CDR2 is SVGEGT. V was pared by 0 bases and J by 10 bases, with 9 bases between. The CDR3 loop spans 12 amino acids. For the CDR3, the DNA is TGTGCCAGCAGTTACTCCGGGGTTCTAGCTTTCTTT. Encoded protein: CASSYSGVLAFF.

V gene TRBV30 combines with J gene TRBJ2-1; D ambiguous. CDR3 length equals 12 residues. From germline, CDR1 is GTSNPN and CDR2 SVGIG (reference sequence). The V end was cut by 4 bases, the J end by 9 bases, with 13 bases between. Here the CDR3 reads CAWTPFEREQFF. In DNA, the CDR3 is TGTGCCTGGACTCCGTTTGAGCGTGAGCAGTTCTTC.

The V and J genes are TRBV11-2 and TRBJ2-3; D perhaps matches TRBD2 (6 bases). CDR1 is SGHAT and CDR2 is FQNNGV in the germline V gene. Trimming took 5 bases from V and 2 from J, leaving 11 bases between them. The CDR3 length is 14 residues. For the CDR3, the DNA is TGTGCCAGCAGCGGTAGCGGATACACAGATACGCAGTATTTT. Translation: CASSGSGYTDTQYF.

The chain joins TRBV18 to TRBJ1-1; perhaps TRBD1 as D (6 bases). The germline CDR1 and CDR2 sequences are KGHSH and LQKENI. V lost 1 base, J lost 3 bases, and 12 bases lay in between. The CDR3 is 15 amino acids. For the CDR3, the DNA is TGTGCCAGCTCACCACTCGGGACAAGCGACACTGAAGCTTTCTTT. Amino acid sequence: CASSPLGTSDTEAFF.

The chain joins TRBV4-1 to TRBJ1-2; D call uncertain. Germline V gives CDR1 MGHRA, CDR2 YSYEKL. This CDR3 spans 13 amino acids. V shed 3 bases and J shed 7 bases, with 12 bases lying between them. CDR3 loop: CASSHPKLAGYTF. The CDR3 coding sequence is TGCGCCAGCAGCCATCCCAAACTAGCTGGCTACACCTTC.

The CDR3, as DNA: TGTGCCAGTAGTGCCTCGTACGGACTAGCGGCTGAGCAGTTCTTC. It encodes CASSASYGLAAEQFF. The chain is built from TRBV19 and TRBJ2-1; TRBD2 matches 10 bases. V shed 5 bases, J shed 9 bases, and the junction held 10 bases outside the gene matches. This CDR3 is built from 15 residues. The V gene's germline CDR1 is LNHDA and CDR2 SQIVND (reference sequence).

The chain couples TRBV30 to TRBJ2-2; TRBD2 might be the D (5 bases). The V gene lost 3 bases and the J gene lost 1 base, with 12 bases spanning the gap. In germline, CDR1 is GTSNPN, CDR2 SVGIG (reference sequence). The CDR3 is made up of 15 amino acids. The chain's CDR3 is CAWRRAAGNTGELFF. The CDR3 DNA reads TGTGCCTGGAGGCGAGCGGCCGGGAACACCGGGGAGCTGTTTTTT.

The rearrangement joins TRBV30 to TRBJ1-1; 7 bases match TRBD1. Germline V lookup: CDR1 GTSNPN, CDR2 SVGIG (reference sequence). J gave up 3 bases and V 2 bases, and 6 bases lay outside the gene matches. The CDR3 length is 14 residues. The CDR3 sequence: CAWSSGGTYTEAFF. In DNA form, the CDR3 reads TGTGCCTGGAGTTCAGGGGGGACGTACACTGAAGCTTTCTTT.

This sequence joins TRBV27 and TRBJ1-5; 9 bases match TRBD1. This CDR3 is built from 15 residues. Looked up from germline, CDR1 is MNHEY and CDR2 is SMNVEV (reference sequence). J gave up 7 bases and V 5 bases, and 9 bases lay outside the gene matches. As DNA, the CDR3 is TGTGCCAGCAGTCGTAAACAGGGGGCCGGGCAGCCCCAGCATTTT. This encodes CASSRKQGAGQPQHF.

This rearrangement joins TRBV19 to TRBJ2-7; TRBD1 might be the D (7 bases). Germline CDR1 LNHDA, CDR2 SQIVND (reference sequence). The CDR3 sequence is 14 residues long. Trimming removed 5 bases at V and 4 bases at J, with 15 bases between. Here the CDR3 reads CASSRTGGMYEQYF. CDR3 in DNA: TGTGCCAGTAGTCGGACAGGAGGGATGTACGAGCAGTACTTC.

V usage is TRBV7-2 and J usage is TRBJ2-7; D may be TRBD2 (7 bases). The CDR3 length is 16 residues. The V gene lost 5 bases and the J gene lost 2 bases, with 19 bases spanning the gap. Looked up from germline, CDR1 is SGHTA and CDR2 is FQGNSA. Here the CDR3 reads CASSPHRRGPTYEQYF. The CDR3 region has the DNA TGTGCCAGCAGCCCCCACCGGCGGGGGCCCACCTACGAGCAGTACTTC.

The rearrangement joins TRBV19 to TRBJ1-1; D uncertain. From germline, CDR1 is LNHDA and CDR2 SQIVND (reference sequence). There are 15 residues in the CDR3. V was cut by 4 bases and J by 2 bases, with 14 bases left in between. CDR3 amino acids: CASSTPGGRNTEAFF. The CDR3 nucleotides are TGTGCCAGTAGTACCCCGGGAGGAAGAAACACTGAAGCTTTCTTT.

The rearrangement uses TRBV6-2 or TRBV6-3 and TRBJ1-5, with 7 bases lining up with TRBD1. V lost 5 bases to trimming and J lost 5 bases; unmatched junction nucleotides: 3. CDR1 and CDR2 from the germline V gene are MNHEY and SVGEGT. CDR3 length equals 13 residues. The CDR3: CASSPTGYQPQHF. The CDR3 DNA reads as TGTGCCAGCAGTCCGACAGGGTATCAGCCCCAGCATTTT.

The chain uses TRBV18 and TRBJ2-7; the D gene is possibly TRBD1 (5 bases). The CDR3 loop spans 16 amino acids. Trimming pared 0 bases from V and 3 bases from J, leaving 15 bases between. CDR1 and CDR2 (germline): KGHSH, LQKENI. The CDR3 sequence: CASSPPQGRTLYEQYF. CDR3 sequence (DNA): TGTGCCAGCTCACCACCCCAGGGAAGGACCCTCTACGAGCAGTACTTC.

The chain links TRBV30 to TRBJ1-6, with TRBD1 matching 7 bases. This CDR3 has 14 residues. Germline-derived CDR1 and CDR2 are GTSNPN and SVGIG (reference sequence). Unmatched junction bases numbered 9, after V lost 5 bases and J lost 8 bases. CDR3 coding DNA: TGTGCCTGGGGGAGACAGGGTCGAGATTCACCCCTCCACTTT. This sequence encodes CAWGRQGRDSPLHF.

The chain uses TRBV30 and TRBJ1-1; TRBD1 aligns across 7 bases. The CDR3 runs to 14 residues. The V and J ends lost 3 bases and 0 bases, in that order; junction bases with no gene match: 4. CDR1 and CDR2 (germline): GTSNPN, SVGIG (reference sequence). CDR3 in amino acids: CAWRQGRLNTEAFF. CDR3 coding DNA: TGTGCCTGGAGACAGGGGCGGCTGAACACTGAAGCTTTCTTT.